The 22 T cell receptor beta chains listed next were all sequenced from one sample in a study of blood T cell repertoires in COVID-19. Clones were sequenced by immunoSEQ multiplex PCR, and TCRdb holds only the in-frame ones, with some missing. The sample carries about 190,000 clones, 70% to 90% recorded once. Sequenced input: peripheral blood. These receptors were collected from a woman in her 30s with acute or convalescent COVID-19.

Only one count was recorded for this clone. The chain carries TRBV11-3 and TRBJ1-5, with 7 bases that match TRBD1. The CDR3 loop spans 16 amino acids. V shed 9 bases and J 1 base; nucleotides not matched to a gene: 12. The V gene's germline CDR1 is SGHNT and CDR2 YENEEA. In nucleotides, the CDR3 is TGTGCCAGAATTGTGCCGACAGGGTTGAGCAATCAGCCCCAGCATTTT. Translating it yields CARIVPTGLSNQPQHF. Using reference TRBV11-3 and TRBJ1-5 for the parts outside the CDR3, the full variable domain is EAGVVQSPRYKIIEKKQPVAFWCNPISGHNTLYWYLQNLGQGPELLIRYENEEAVDDSQLPKDRFSAERLKGVDSTLKIQPAELGDSAVYLCARIVPTGLSNQPQHFGDGTRLSIL.

This CDR3 reads CASSQESRGLPLHF. CDR3 DNA sequence: TGTGCCAGCAGCCAAGAGTCCAGGGGCTTGCCCCTCCACTTT. This chain uses TRBV3-1 (or the pseudogene TRBV3-2) with TRBJ1-6; weak D call: TRBD1 (6 bases). V lost 0 bases, J lost 13 bases, and 13 bases lay in between. This CDR3 is built from 14 residues. The germline V gene encodes CDR1 LGHDT and CDR2 YNNKEL (reference sequence).

The V and J genes are TRBV28 and TRBJ2-7; the match to TRBD2 covers 7 bases. This CDR3 has 16 residues. V dropped 4 bases and J dropped 4; count of bases not matched to a gene: 13. Germline V lookup: CDR1 MDHEN, CDR2 SYDVKM. For the CDR3, the DNA is TGTGCCAGCAGTTCGCCCGGGGATGGGAGGGTTTACGAGCAGTACTTC. Protein product: CASSSPGDGRVYEQYF.

The J gene is TRBJ2-6, the V gene TRBV9; the D gene is possibly TRBD2 (6 bases). The CDR3 is made up of 15 amino acids. The V end lost 0 bases, the J end lost 2 bases, and 6 bases lay between the germline ends. The germline CDR1 and CDR2 sequences are SGDLS and YYNGEE. CDR3 nucleotide sequence: TGTGCCAGCAGCGTAGCGGGGGCTGGGGCCAACGTCCTGACTTTC. Protein product: CASSVAGAGANVLTF.

The genes are TRBV2 and TRBJ1-2, with 9 bases aligning to TRBD1. The CDR3 contains 13 residues. From germline, CDR1 is SNHLY and CDR2 FYNNEI. The J segment lost 12 bases and the V segment lost 1 base, leaving 6 bases of the junction unmatched. This CDR3 is CASSEGEGQGNTF. In DNA, the CDR3 is TGTGCCAGCAGTGAAGGTGAGGGACAGGGTAACACCTTC.

The chain is built from TRBV7-2 and TRBJ1-5, with TRBD1 as a possible D gene (6 bases). Germline V CDR1 and CDR2: SGHTA, FQGNSA. This CDR3 is 12 amino acids long. V lost 4 bases to trimming and J lost 7 bases, with 8 bases between them. The CDR3 region has the DNA TGTGCCAGCAGCTATACAGGGCAGCCCCAGCATTTT. This sequence encodes CASSYTGQPQHF.

V gene TRBV6-5 combines with J gene TRBJ2-5; D unclear. Trimming left V 7 bases short and J 5 bases short, with 5 bases between. CDR1 and CDR2 from the germline V gene are MNHEY and SVGAGI. The CDR3 is made up of 10 amino acids. The CDR3 protein is CASNRETQYF. The CDR3 DNA reads as TGTGCCAGCAACCGGGAGACCCAGTACTTC.

This clone has just a few counts. V usage is TRBV30 and J usage is TRBJ2-3; possibly TRBD1 for D (5 bases). The CDR3 consists of 14 residues. Germline V gene lookup returns CDR1 GTSNPN and CDR2 SVGIG (reference sequence). V was pared by 0 bases and J by 1 base, with 8 bases between. In DNA, the CDR3 is TGTGCCTGGAGTGTTGGGGCTCGCACAGATACGCAGTATTTT. It yields the protein CAWSVGARTDTQYF. The full variable domain, with the rest looked up from reference TRBV30 and TRBJ2-3, is SQTIHQWPATLVQPVGSPLSLECTVEGTSNPNLYWYRQAAGRGLQLLFYSVGIGQISSEVPQNLSASRPQDRQFILSSKKLLLSDSGFYLCAWSVGARTDTQYFGPGTRLTVL.

Comment on this clone: Compared with germline, one end of the junction differs, possibly owing to a read error. V is TRBV27 and J is TRBJ1-4; D call uncertain. The CDR3 is 13 residues long. Germline V gene sequence: CDR1 MNHEY, CDR2 SMNVEV (reference sequence). CDR3 nucleotides: TGTGCCAGCAGTCCCAACGTCGGAGCTTCGCCCATTTTT. Translation: CASSPNVGASPIF. The full variable domain, in which reference TRBV27 and TRBJ1-4 provide the parts outside the CDR3, is EAQVTQNPRYLITVTGKKLTVTCSQNMNHEYMSWYRQDPGLGLRQIYYSMNVEVTDKGDVPEGYKVSRKEKRNFPLILESPSPNQTSLYFCASSPNVGASPIFGSGTQLSVL.

Only a few counts were recorded for this clone. The chain links TRBV15 to TRBJ2-1; D is ambiguous. Trimming pared 4 bases from V and 6 bases from J, leaving 7 bases between. Germline assignment: CDR1 LNHNV and CDR2 YYDKDF (reference sequence). The CDR3 sequence is 12 residues long. The CDR3 coding sequence is TGTGCCACCAGCAAACTCTTCAATGAGCAGTTCTTC. This translates into CATSKLFNEQFF.

This chain connects TRBV9 to TRBJ2-2, with TRBD1 matching over 9 bases. Germline V gene data show CDR1 as SGDLS and CDR2 as YYNGEE. This CDR3 has 15 residues. V shed 4 bases, J shed 5 bases, and the junction held 6 bases outside the gene matches. CDR3 sequence: CASSPRTGETGELFF. The CDR3 DNA is TGTGCCAGCAGCCCGCGGACAGGGGAGACCGGGGAGCTGTTTTTT.

This clone was observed a single time. CDR3 residues: CSAMTVTRQYF. For the CDR3, the DNA is TGCAGTGCCATGACAGTGACTAGGCAGTACTTC. This rearrangement joins TRBV20-1 to TRBJ2-7, with D perhaps TRBD2 (6 bases). The CDR3 totals 11 residues. The V gene lost 6 bases and the J gene lost 9 bases, with 15 bases spanning the gap. The germline V gene encodes CDR1 DFQATT and CDR2 SNEGSKA (reference sequence).

The J gene is TRBJ2-3, the V gene TRBV5-1; D unclear. The CDR3 extends over 14 amino acids. The ends were cut back, 2 bases at V and 2 bases at J, with 9 bases in the middle. From germline, CDR1 is SGHRS and CDR2 YFSETQ. The CDR3, as DNA: TGCGCCAGCAGCTTTTTAGTCCCCACAGATACGCAGTATTTT. This codes for CASSFLVPTDTQYF.

The chain employs TRBV2 and TRBJ2-7; possibly TRBD1 for D (6 bases). Trimming cost V 10 bases and J 5 bases, with 12 bases left between them. The germline CDR1 and CDR2 sequences are SNHLY and FYNNEI. The CDR3 covers 11 residues. In DNA, the CDR3 is TGTGCCACAACGTACAGGGACGAGCAGTACTTC. It codes for CATTYRDEQYF.

The gene calls are TRBV9 and TRBJ2-1, with 10 bases identical to TRBD1. V lost 0 bases, J lost 5 bases, and 2 bases stayed unmatched. CDR1 and CDR2 from the germline V gene are SGDLS and YYNGEE. The CDR3 contains 15 residues. The CDR3 region has the DNA TGTGCCAGCAGCGTAGTGGGACAGGGGCACAATGAGCAGTTCTTC. Translated, it gives CASSVVGQGHNEQFF. Full variable domain (rest looked up from reference TRBV9 and TRBJ2-1): DSGVTQTPKHLITATGQRVTLRCSPRSGDLSVYWYQQSLDQGLQFLIQYYNGEERAKGNILERFSAQQFPDLHSELNLSSLELGDSALYFCASSVVGQGHNEQFFGPGTRLTVL.

V is TRBV5-1 and J is TRBJ2-7; no definite D call. The CDR3 extends over 15 amino acids. The ends were cut back, 0 bases at V and 7 bases at J, with 17 bases in the middle. Germline V gene sequence: CDR1 SGHRS, CDR2 YFSETQ. The CDR3 loop reads CASSLVYVPTEEQYF. CDR3 sequence (DNA): TGCGCCAGCAGCTTGGTTTATGTTCCTACGGAGGAGCAGTACTTC. The full variable domain, with the rest looked up from reference TRBV5-1 and TRBJ2-7, is KAGVTQTPRYLIKTRGQQVTLSCSPISGHRSVSWYQQTPGQGLQFLFEYFSETQRNKGNFPGRFSGRQFSNSRSEMNVSTLELGDSALYLCASSLVYVPTEEQYFGPGTRLTVT.

The chain carries TRBV11-2 and TRBJ2-7, with D uncertain. This CDR3 is built from 13 residues. Per the germline V gene, CDR1 is SGHAT and CDR2 is FQNNGV. V shed 2 bases and J shed 0 bases, with 5 bases lying between them. The CDR3 loop is CASSLPSSYEQYF. In nucleotides, the CDR3 is TGTGCCAGCAGCTTACCCTCCTCCTACGAGCAGTACTTC.

This chain joins TRBV5-1 and TRBJ2-1; TRBD2 aligns across 11 bases. Germline V gene sequence: CDR1 SGHRS, CDR2 YFSETQ. CDR3 size: 15 residues. The V segment lost 4 bases and the J segment 3 bases; nucleotides outside the gene matches: 3. The CDR3 is CASSVTSGSYNEQFF. DNA for the CDR3: TGCGCCAGCAGCGTTACTAGCGGGAGCTACAATGAGCAGTTCTTC. Together with reference TRBV5-1 and TRBJ2-1, the CDR3 gives the full variable domain: KAGVTQTPRYLIKTRGQQVTLSCSPISGHRSVSWYQQTPGQGLQFLFEYFSETQRNKGNFPGRFSGRQFSNSRSEMNVSTLELGDSALYLCASSVTSGSYNEQFFGPGTRLTVL.

This clone has a single count. This chain links TRBV3-1 (or the pseudogene TRBV3-2) with TRBJ2-7; the D is unclear. Germline CDR1 is LGHDT and CDR2 is YNNKEL (reference sequence). Trimming cost V 0 bases and J 0 bases, with 9 bases left between them. This CDR3 contains 15 residues. The DNA of the CDR3 is TGTGCCAGCAGCCAAGACTCTAGGAGCTCCTACGAGCAGTACTTC. It is translated as CASSQDSRSSYEQYF.

This clone appeared a few times. The chain joins TRBV6-5 to TRBJ1-4; 8 nucleotides match TRBD1. V lost 4 bases to trimming and J lost 8 bases; unmatched junction nucleotides: 12. Germline loops: CDR1 MNHEY, CDR2 SVGAGI. This CDR3 spans 16 amino acids. The chain's CDR3 is CASSSRYGTGREKLFF. CDR3 in DNA: TGTGCCAGCAGTTCCCGTTACGGGACAGGACGGGAAAAACTGTTTTTT.

The chain joins TRBV28 to TRBJ1-5; D gene ambiguous. The CDR3 loop spans 14 amino acids. Germline lookup yields CDR1 MDHEN and CDR2 SYDVKM. V lost 3 bases, J lost 0 bases, and 6 bases lay in between. The CDR3 bases are TGTGCCAGCAGTTTGCACTATAGCAATCAGCCCCAGCATTTT. The encoded protein is CASSLHYSNQPQHF. Full variable domain (remainder filled in from reference TRBV28 and TRBJ1-5): DVKVTQSSRYLVKRTGEKVFLECVQDMDHENMFWYRQDPGLGLRLIYFSYDVKMKEKGDIPEGYSVSREKKERFSLILESASTNQTSMYLCASSLHYSNQPQHFGDGTRLSIL.

This chain connects TRBV5-5 to TRBJ1-1, with TRBD1 matching over 9 bases. V dropped 0 bases and J dropped 0; count of bases not matched to a gene: 3. The germline CDR1 and CDR2 sequences are SGHKS and YYEKEE (reference sequence). This CDR3 has 16 residues. CDR3 nucleotides: TGTGCCAGCAGCTTGGAGGGGACAGGGATGAACACTGAAGCTTTCTTT. It is translated as CASSLEGTGMNTEAFF.